These 22 T cell receptor beta chains share one sample of origin, sequenced in a study of blood T cell repertoires in COVID-19. TCRdb keeps only in-frame clones here, not all; method: immunoSEQ multiplex PCR. Of 110,000 or so clones in the sample, 85% to 90% were seen once. Sequencing was performed on peripheral blood. The receptors stem from a woman aged 55 to 70 with COVID-19, enrolled during active disease.

The CDR3 loop is CASSVNSGGEKLFF. The CDR3 DNA is TGTGCCAGCAGCGTAAATTCCGGCGGTGAAAAACTGTTTTTT. The gene calls are TRBV9 and TRBJ1-4; D uncertain. Trimming stripped 1 base from V and 7 bases from J, with 11 bases between. Germline loops: CDR1 SGDLS, CDR2 YYNGEE. CDR3 size: 14 residues.

The rearrangement joins TRBV3-1 (or the pseudogene TRBV3-2) to TRBJ2-2; D ambiguous. From germline, CDR1 is LGHDT and CDR2 YNNKEL (reference sequence). The CDR3 consists of 14 residues. The ends were cut back, 1 base at V and 6 bases at J, with 9 bases in the middle. CDR3 residues: CASSQVRMAGELFF. CDR3 sequence (DNA): TGTGCCAGCAGCCAAGTCAGGATGGCCGGGGAGCTGTTTTTT.

The chain carries TRBV27 and TRBJ2-1; TRBD2 matches 11 bases. J gave up 5 bases and V 3 bases, and 3 bases lay outside the gene matches. The CDR3 covers 15 residues. The germline V gene has CDR1 MNHEY and CDR2 SMNVEV (reference sequence). The CDR3 here is CASSFTSGGDNEQFF. CDR3 nucleotides: TGTGCCAGCAGTTTTACTAGCGGGGGAGACAATGAGCAGTTCTTC.

J is TRBJ1-5 and V is TRBV10-3; TRBD1 might be the D (5 bases). Deletions cut 2 bases from V and 0 bases from J, with 11 bases between. Per germline, CDR1 ENHRY and CDR2 SYGVKD. This CDR3 has 16 amino acids. CDR3 residues: CAISERGTVSNQPQHF. For the CDR3, the DNA is TGTGCCATCAGTGAGCGGGGGACGGTTAGCAATCAGCCCCAGCATTTT.

This clone was counted a few times. The genes are TRBV10-3 and TRBJ1-3, with 7 bases aligning to TRBD1. The germline CDR1 and CDR2 sequences are ENHRY and SYGVKD. Trimming at V came to 2 bases and at J to 4 bases, leaving 11 bases not matched to a gene. CDR3 length: 17 residues. This CDR3 is CAISESGEGAGGNTIYF. Written as DNA, the CDR3 is TGTGCCATCAGTGAGAGCGGAGAGGGGGCTGGAGGAAACACCATATATTTT.

The V gene is TRBV7-9, the J gene TRBJ1-4; no clear D gene. The V gene's germline CDR1 is SEHNR and CDR2 FQNEAQ (reference sequence). The CDR3 contains 16 residues. V shed 0 bases and J shed 8 bases, with 16 bases lying between them. In DNA form, the CDR3 reads TGTGCCAGCAGCTTAGCGGACGAGGGCCGGGAGGAAAAACTGTTTTTT. This gives the protein CASSLADEGREEKLFF.

The J gene is TRBJ2-3, the V gene TRBV7-8, with 7 bases lining up with TRBD2. This CDR3 is 14 amino acids long. Trimming cost V 3 bases and J 3 bases; bases outside gene matches: 3. Germline lookup yields CDR1 SGHVS and CDR2 FQNEAQ. CDR3 nucleotides: TGTGCCAGCAGCTTTACTAGCGCAACAGATACGCAGTATTTT. Translated, it gives CASSFTSATDTQYF.

Here the CDR3 reads CSVESQGYAFF. DNA of the CDR3: TGCAGCGTTGAATCACAGGGGTATGCTTTCTTT. The chain carries TRBV29-1 and TRBJ1-1, with 7 bases identical to TRBD1. With V trimmed by 2 bases and J by 11 bases, 5 bases remained unmatched. The CDR3 runs 11 residues. The germline V gene has CDR1 SQVTM and CDR2 ANQGSEA.

V usage is TRBV4-2 and J usage is TRBJ2-1; 10 bases align to TRBD2. This CDR3 comprises 15 residues. J was trimmed by 6 bases and V by 5 bases; bases with no gene match: 7. CDR1 LGHNA and CDR2 YNFKEQ come from the germline V gene. The DNA for the CDR3 is TGTGCCAGCAGCTATCGGACTAGCGGTATCAATGAGCAGTTCTTC. Protein product: CASSYRTSGINEQFF.

This clone has just one count. This chain links TRBV7-9 with TRBJ1-1; D not certain. The CDR3 runs to 12 residues. The germline V gene encodes CDR1 SEHNR and CDR2 FQNEAQ (reference sequence). The V end lost 5 bases, the J end lost 7 bases, and 11 bases lay between the germline ends. CDR3 residues: CASSAFSVEAFF. In DNA form, the CDR3 reads TGTGCCAGCAGCGCATTTTCGGTTGAAGCTTTCTTT.

The CDR3 loop reads CASSVSSGGANTQYF. CDR3 nucleotides: TGTGCCAGCAGCGTCTCTAGCGGGGGGGCTAATACGCAGTATTTT. The rearrangement links TRBV9 to TRBJ2-3; 12 bases agree with TRBD2. With V trimmed by 2 bases and J by 7 bases, 5 bases remained unmatched. The germline V gene has CDR1 SGDLS and CDR2 YYNGEE. The CDR3 totals 15 residues. Full variable domain (outside the CDR3, taken from reference TRBV9 and TRBJ2-3): DSGVTQTPKHLITATGQRVTLRCSPRSGDLSVYWYQQSLDQGLQFLIQYYNGEERAKGNILERFSAQQFPDLHSELNLSSLELGDSALYFCASSVSSGGANTQYFGPGTRLTVL.

The chain is built from TRBV6-5 and TRBJ1-5; possibly TRBD1 for D (5 bases). V lost 8 bases and J lost 4, with 12 bases in between. The CDR3 runs 13 residues. CDR1 MNHEY and CDR2 SVGAGI come from the germline V gene. The CDR3 DNA sequence: TGTGCCAGCTCCACCCGGGGGAATCAGCCCCAGCATTTT. Translating it yields CASSTRGNQPQHF.

Turning to this clone: Mismatch with germline at one junction end may stem from a read error. This chain links TRBV2 with TRBJ1-4, with TRBD1 identical over 8 bases. Looked up from germline, CDR1 is SNHLY and CDR2 is FYNNEI. CDR3 length: 16 residues. For the CDR3, the DNA is TGTGCTAGCATCATCCAGGGGGCGGGAACTAATGAAAAACTGTTTTTT. Encoded protein: CASIIQGAGTNEKLFF.

The table lists this clone with a few counts. This chain connects TRBV6-2 or TRBV6-3 to TRBJ1-2; TRBD1 might be the D (6 bases). The germline V gene encodes CDR1 MNHEY and CDR2 SVGEGT. The V end was cut by 3 bases, the J end by 7 bases, with 18 bases between. The CDR3 contains 15 residues. The chain's CDR3 is CASSYSAGALRGYTF. For the CDR3, the DNA is TGTGCCAGCAGTTATTCCGCAGGGGCACTCCGTGGCTACACCTTC.

The genes are TRBV19 and TRBJ1-2, with D perhaps TRBD1 (6 bases). This CDR3 has 11 residues. Germline CDR1 reads LNHDA; CDR2 reads SQIVND (reference sequence). V was pared by 9 bases and J by 8 bases, with 13 bases between. The CDR3 sequence: CASKDRRGYTF. The DNA of the CDR3 is TGTGCCAGCAAGGACAGAAGGGGCTACACCTTC.

The chain carries TRBV6-5 and TRBJ2-2; no clear D gene. Per germline, CDR1 MNHEY and CDR2 SVGAGI. This CDR3 has 13 amino acids. V gave up 6 bases and J gave up 9 bases, with 14 bases separating them. The CDR3 sequence is CASSRNLRRELFF. The CDR3 coding sequence is TGTGCCAGCAGCCGTAATCTAAGAAGGGAGCTGTTTTTT.

The chain links TRBV7-8 to TRBJ1-2, with 10 bases fitting TRBD1. After removal of 5 bases from V and 8 bases from J, the junction contained 11 bases not matched to a gene. The CDR3 sequence is 15 residues long. CDR1 is SGHVS, CDR2 FQNEAQ, per germline. The CDR3, as DNA: TGTGCCAGCAGCCCGCGACAGGGGGCGCCGGCCGGCTACACCTTC. It translates to CASSPRQGAPAGYTF.

In its sample, this clone was seen a few times. V usage is TRBV18 and J usage is TRBJ1-6; 10 bases line up with TRBD1. Unmatched junction bases numbered 4, after V lost 2 bases and J lost 9 bases. Germline-derived CDR1 and CDR2 are KGHSH and LQKENI. The CDR3 consists of 15 residues. CDR3 protein: CASSPMGQGSSPLHF. The CDR3 coding sequence is TGTGCCAGCTCACCAATGGGACAGGGGTCTTCACCCCTCCACTTT. The entire variable domain, with the rest obtained from reference TRBV18 and TRBJ1-6, is as follows: NAGVMQNPRHLVRRRGQEARLRCSPMKGHSHVYWYRQLPEEGLKFMVYLQKENIIDESGMPKERFSAEFPKEGPSILRIQQVVRGDSAAYFCASSPMGQGSSPLHFGNGTRLTVT.

V and J are TRBV2 and TRBJ2-2, with D perhaps matching TRBD1 (5 bases). Germline lookup yields CDR1 SNHLY and CDR2 FYNNEI. The CDR3 is 13 amino acids. Trimming stripped 5 bases from V and 1 base from J, with 5 bases between. This CDR3 reads CASSQGNTGELFF. The CDR3 region has the DNA TGTGCCAGCAGTCAGGGGAACACCGGGGAGCTGTTTTTT.

The chain employs TRBV18 and TRBJ2-2, with D possibly TRBD2 on 6 matching bases. Per the germline V gene, CDR1 is KGHSH and CDR2 is LQKENI. The CDR3 runs to 16 residues. Trimming took off 1 base at V and 0 bases at J, with 9 bases between the two ends. CDR3 sequence reads: CASSPQEGANTGELFF. CDR3 bases: TGTGCCAGCTCACCACAGGAGGGCGCGAACACCGGGGAGCTGTTTTTT.

J is TRBJ1-2 and V is TRBV5-6, with 7 bases matching TRBD1. With 5 bases clipped from V and 7 bases from J, the junction kept 11 bases outside the gene matches. The germline CDR1 and CDR2 sequences are SGHDT and YYEEEE. The CDR3 consists of 14 residues. CDR3 sequence reads: CASSPDRAWGGYTF. The CDR3 bases are TGTGCCAGCAGTCCAGACAGGGCTTGGGGTGGCTACACCTTC. Combining the CDR3 with reference TRBV5-6 and TRBJ1-2 gives the whole variable domain DAGVTQSPTHLIKTRGQQVTLRCSPKSGHDTVSWYQQALGQGPQFIFQYYEEEERQRGNFPDRFSGHQFPNYSSELNVNALLLGDSALYLCASSPDRAWGGYTFGSGTRLTVV.

The chain couples TRBV27 to TRBJ2-7; 8 positions match TRBD2. Germline V lookup: CDR1 MNHEY, CDR2 SMNVEV (reference sequence). V lost 6 bases, J lost 3 bases, and 4 bases stayed unmatched. The CDR3 totals 13 residues. The CDR3 protein is CASSRGGGYEQYF. CDR3 nucleotide sequence: TGTGCCAGCAGCCGGGGGGGAGGCTACGAGCAGTACTTC.